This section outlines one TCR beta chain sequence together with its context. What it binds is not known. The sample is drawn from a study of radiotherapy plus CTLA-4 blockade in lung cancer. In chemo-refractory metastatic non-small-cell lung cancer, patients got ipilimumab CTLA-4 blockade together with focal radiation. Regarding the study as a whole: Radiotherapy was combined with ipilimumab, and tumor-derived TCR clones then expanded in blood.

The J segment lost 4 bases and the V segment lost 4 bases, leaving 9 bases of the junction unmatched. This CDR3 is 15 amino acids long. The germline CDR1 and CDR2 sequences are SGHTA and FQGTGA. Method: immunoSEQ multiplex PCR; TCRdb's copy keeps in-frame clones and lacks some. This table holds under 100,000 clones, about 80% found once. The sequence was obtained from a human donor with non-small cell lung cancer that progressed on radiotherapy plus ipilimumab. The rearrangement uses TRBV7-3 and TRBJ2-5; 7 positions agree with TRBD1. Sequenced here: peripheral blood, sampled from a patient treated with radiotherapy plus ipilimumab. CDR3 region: CASSSTGTEGETQYF. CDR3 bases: TGTGCCAGCAGCTCGACAGGGACGGAAGGAGAGACCCAGTACTTC.